This paragraph reports one TCR beta chain. Its antigen is still unknown. Per-base qualities were not stored, and no clone one base away is much larger. Inclusive of the bounding cysteine and phenylalanine, the CDR3 is 14 residues long. Here the CDR3 DNA is all that survives: 42 bases in frame from base 1. CDR1 and CDR2, looked up from the germline V gene, are MDHEN and SYDVKM. Relative to germline, V is missing 7 bases and J is missing 7 bases, with 10 bases of the junction outside any gene match. Using the deep immunoSEQ assay, TCR CDR3 regions were amplified from genomic DNA by multiplex PCR. Genomic DNA extracted from each cell subset was distributed evenly over all wells of several immunoSEQ 96-well plates, and each plate served as one replicate. For sorted subsets, each replicate PCR was loaded with 200 ng genomic DNA, equivalent to some 31,000 T cell genomes. Purified libraries were measured with a Qubit 3.0 fluorometer, size-checked on a Bioanalyzer 2100, and measured again with the KAPA Library Quantification kit. Every immunoSEQ 96-well plate was sequenced on a dedicated single-read 150-cycle Illumina NextSeq 550 flow cell. The authors' analysis ran thus. Because the immunoSEQ output held only junctional sequences and lacked quality scores, the filtering could not match the filtering applied to full-length reads. Sequences were annotated with PyIR, a Python wrapper for IgBLAST v1.9, using IMGT germline references to assign V/J genes and CDR3. Reads were filtered out if the reads had weak V/J assignments (E-value above 1e-6), no CDR3, stop codons, out-of-frame junctions, or ambiguous translated residues. V3J clonotypes were defined as sequences sharing the same inferred V gene, J gene, and CDR3 amino acid sequence. Percentage overlap between repertoires was computed as shared unique clonotypes divided by the size of the smaller repertoire. Richness of each repertoire was evaluated using RTK rarefaction, the Chao1 estimator, and Recon v2.1 estimates of unobserved clonotypes. OLGA was used to compute generation probabilities for all TCRbeta clonotypes that the gDNA method yielded from four donors. TCRdb took over this immuneACCESS table, retaining in-frame rearrangements with V and J assigned. Such tables are incomplete; in checked studies, under half of the missing clones stem from an unresolved V gene, and the remainder is unexplained. V and J calls and clone size are given by that table; D and trimming were obtained from the DNA. In all, the sample holds about 2 million clones, and roughly 96% of those were seen once. The top ten clonotypes cover 0.1% to 0.15% of the sample.

This sample is part of a study of shared clonotypes between healthy human individuals (TCRdb year 2020). Describing the broader study: A few men and two women, aged 18 to 49 years, made up the cohort. Leukapheresis yielded between about 0.8 and 9.5 billion PBMCs per donor. Blood TCR repertoires of a handful of healthy adults were deeply sequenced to estimate repertoire size and the extent of clonotype sharing between individuals. To increase sequencing depth and limit assay-specific biases, TCR repertoire library preparation and sequencing were carried out by different laboratories using diverse techniques. For each donor, three plates each were used for CD4 naive and CD4 memory, two plates were used for CD8 naive, and one plate was used for CD8 memory. Here is what the overall study found, with its caveats: Only blood was sampled, and tissue TCR repertoires likely differ from those in blood. The small number of donors limited the genetic and exposure-history diversity represented. Across a few donors, around 5% of naive CD4, around 3.3% of naive CD8, approximately 2.5% of memory CD4, and 0.4% to 0.45% of memory CD8 clonotypes were shared. Even with the large sequencing depth, rarefaction of the sorted-subset datasets indicated that sequencing was incomplete. Estimated clonotype richness was generally larger for naive than for memory subsets. Compared with non-shared clonotypes, clonotypes shared by all four sorted-subset donors had higher generation probabilities. Based on pairwise subsampling, the degree of clonotype sharing among donors was expected to be affected by sequencing depth.

Healthy HIV-negative adults with no recently reported acute infections or vaccinations were included as donors. Every donor was a Caucasian adult living in Nashville, Tennessee, USA. CD4+ T cells were enriched through magnetic negative selection, after which naive cells were positively selected on CD45RA and the remaining negative fraction served as the memory subset. Blood was obtained by leukapheresis, after which PBMCs were separated by Ficoll-Histopaque density gradient centrifugation and cryopreserved in liquid nitrogen vapor phase. Purity and quantity of every magnetically sorted T cell population were checked by analytical flow cytometry. From each sorted fraction, genomic DNA was isolated and quantified by UV absorbance on a Nanodrop 2000c.

This receptor was identified in a man aged 18 to 29 in good health. The chain joins TRBV28 to TRBJ1-2, and 9 bases in between align with TRBD1. Sequencing was performed on naive CD4+ T cells sorted from blood. The sample's cell subset or site label is to be understood as: CD45RA+ positively selected. Read as DNA, the sequence is TGTGCCAGCACTCTTACAACAGGGGGCTTTGGCTACACCTTC. It translates as CASTLTTGGFGYTF.